The rows below give T cell receptor beta chains drawn from one sample of a study of blood T cells in healthy people across ages. TCRdb processed the 5' RACE reads anew with MiXCR; each CDR3 protein has one entry. Among about 1.5 million distinct CDR3 sequences listed, about 45% were seen once. Specimen: blood. The receptors stem from a young woman in good health. The CDR3 runs from the conserved cysteine through the conserved F or W. The order of the fields is V gene, clone size, D gene, J gene, CDR3 protein, CDR3 DNA. The D gene is left open where the match is weak. Clone size is shown for a subset of rows, as once, few, many or a class of expanded clone.

V gene: TRBV6-1; clone size: NA; D gene: TRBD1; J gene: TRBJ2-1; CDR3 protein: CASSDETGLNEQFF; CDR3 DNA: TGTGCCAGCAGTGATGAGACAGGGCTAAATGAGCAGTTCTTC
V gene: TRBV5-5; clone size: few; D gene: NA; J gene: TRBJ2-3; CDR3 protein: CASSQRGPAADTQYF; CDR3 DNA: TGTGCCAGCAGTCAAAGAGGCCCAGCAGCAGATACGCAGTATTTT
V gene: TRBV7-8; clone size: few; D gene: TRBD2; J gene: TRBJ2-7; CDR3 protein: CASSFSGTPGLAGVFREQYF; CDR3 DNA: TGTGCCAGCAGCTTCTCCGGGACTCCTGGACTAGCGGGGGTCTTTAGGGAGCAGTACTTC
V gene: TRBV23-1; clone size: few; D gene: NA; J gene: TRBJ1-5; CDR3 protein: CASRLLGPSNQPQHF; CDR3 DNA: TGCGCCAGCAGACTCCTAGGCCCTAGCAATCAGCCCCAGCATTTT
V gene: TRBV24-1; clone size: few; D gene: NA; J gene: TRBJ2-1; CDR3 protein: CATSDRDGSLGEQFF; CDR3 DNA: TGTGCCACCAGTGATAGGGACGGGAGTCTGGGTGAGCAGTTCTTC
V gene: TRBV15; clone size: once; D gene: TRBD1; J gene: TRBJ1-2; CDR3 protein: CATAQGGPYYGYTF; CDR3 DNA: TGTGCCACCGCCCAGGGGGGGCCTTACTATGGCTACACCTTC
V gene: TRBV3-1; clone size: few; D gene: NA; J gene: TRBJ1-5; CDR3 protein: CASSQAGAVNQPQHF; CDR3 DNA: TGTGCCAGCAGCCAAGCAGGGGCAGTCAATCAGCCCCAGCATTTT
V gene: TRBV7-9; clone size: NA; D gene: NA; J gene: TRBJ1-4; CDR3 protein: CASSPRGVRDEKLFF; CDR3 DNA: TGTGCCAGCAGCCCCCGGGGGGTCCGCGACGAAAAACTGTTTTTT
V gene: TRBV7-2; clone size: many; D gene: NA; J gene: TRBJ2-3; CDR3 protein: CASSFRPSTDTQYF; CDR3 DNA: TGTGCCAGCAGCTTTAGGCCTAGCACAGATACGCAGTATTTT
V gene: TRBV28; clone size: NA; D gene: TRBD2; J gene: TRBJ2-7; CDR3 protein: CASRLPGLAGEINEQYF; CDR3 DNA: TGTGCCAGCAGGCTACCGGGACTAGCGGGAGAAATAAATGAGCAGTACTTC
V gene: TRBV28; clone size: few; D gene: TRBD1; J gene: TRBJ2-5; CDR3 protein: CASSGRLGTGGLQETQYF; CDR3 DNA: TGTGCCAGCAGCGGAAGACTTGGGACAGGGGGACTCCAAGAGACCCAGTACTTC
V gene: TRBV5-1; clone size: NA; D gene: NA; J gene: TRBJ2-1; CDR3 protein: CASSLIPGGNEQFF; CDR3 DNA: TGCGCCAGCAGCTTAATCCCAGGAGGCAATGAGCAGTTCTTC
V gene: TRBV10-3; clone size: NA; D gene: TRBD1; J gene: TRBJ1-4; CDR3 protein: CAIRRGRAEKLFF; CDR3 DNA: TGTGCCATCCGGAGGGGGCGGGCTGAAAAACTGTTTTTC
V gene: TRBV7-2; clone size: few; D gene: NA; J gene: TRBJ2-7; CDR3 protein: CASSLAGVMYEQYF; CDR3 DNA: TGTGCCAGCAGCTTAGCGGGAGTGATGTACGAGCAGTACTTC
V gene: TRBV5-1; clone size: NA; D gene: NA; J gene: TRBJ2-7; CDR3 protein: CASSPAWTWWTYEQYF; CDR3 DNA: TGCGCCAGCAGCCCGGCCTGGACCTGGTGGACCTACGAGCAGTACTTC
V gene: TRBV27; clone size: few; D gene: NA; J gene: TRBJ2-3; CDR3 protein: CASSSTGNTDTQYF; CDR3 DNA: TGTGCCAGCAGTTCTACCGGCAACACAGATACGCAGTATTTT
V gene: TRBV7-3; clone size: NA; D gene: NA; J gene: TRBJ1-1; CDR3 protein: CASSRRENTGAFF; CDR3 DNA: TGTGCCAGCAGCCGCAGGGAGAACACTGGAGCTTTCTTT
V gene: TRBV4-2; clone size: few; D gene: NA; J gene: TRBJ1-6; CDR3 protein: CASSQVRPENSPLHF; CDR3 DNA: TGTGCCAGCAGCCAAGTTCGACCTGAGAATTCACCCCTCCACTTT
V gene: TRBV11-2; clone size: few; D gene: NA; J gene: TRBJ2-1; CDR3 protein: CASSPMGTARGGQFF; CDR3 DNA: TGTGCCAGCAGCCCCATGGGGACAGCCAGGGGGGGGCAGTTCTTC
V gene: TRBV7-2; clone size: few; D gene: TRBD1; J gene: TRBJ2-7; CDR3 protein: CASSLKQGMGEQYF; CDR3 DNA: TGTGCCAGCAGCTTAAAACAGGGGATGGGAGAGCAGTACTTC
V gene: TRBV6-1; clone size: few; D gene: NA; J gene: TRBJ1-2; CDR3 protein: CASSEARVYGYTF; CDR3 DNA: TGTGCCAGCAGTGAAGCGCGCGTTTATGGCTACACCTTC
V gene: TRBV6-6; clone size: NA; D gene: NA; J gene: TRBJ2-5; CDR3 protein: CASSLDSQTQYF; CDR3 DNA: TGTGCCAGCAGCCTCGACAGCCAGACCCAGTACTTC
V gene: TRBV20-1; clone size: NA; D gene: NA; J gene: TRBJ2-2; CDR3 protein: CSARGHSSGELFF; CDR3 DNA: TGCAGTGCTAGAGGTCACAGCAGCGGGGAGCTGTTTTTT
V gene: TRBV2; clone size: few; D gene: TRBD2; J gene: TRBJ2-5; CDR3 protein: CASSGRLAGQETQYF; CDR3 DNA: TGTGCCAGCAGTGGCCGACTAGCGGGCCAAGAGACCCAGTACTTC
V gene: TRBV7-9; clone size: NA; D gene: TRBD1; J gene: TRBJ2-5; CDR3 protein: CASSSRDSTETQYF; CDR3 DNA: TGTGCCAGCAGCTCCCGGGACAGTACAGAGACCCAGTACTTC
V gene: TRBV7-3; clone size: NA; D gene: NA; J gene: TRBJ2-1; CDR3 protein: CASSPRGGPSDHNEQFF; CDR3 DNA: TGTGCCAGCAGCCCCAGGGGGGGTCCGAGCGATCACAATGAGCAGTTCTTC
V gene: TRBV20-1; clone size: NA; D gene: NA; J gene: TRBJ2-7; CDR3 protein: CSAIRDTLYEQYF; CDR3 DNA: TGCAGTGCTATTCGGGACACCCTCTACGAGCAGTACTTC
V gene: TRBV27; clone size: few; D gene: TRBD2; J gene: TRBJ2-7; CDR3 protein: CASSFSWPDFGSGVSYEQYF; CDR3 DNA: TGTGCCAGCAGTTTTTCTTGGCCAGACTTTGGTAGCGGGGTTTCCTACGAGCAGTACTTC
V gene: TRBV24-1; clone size: NA; D gene: TRBD1; J gene: TRBJ2-1; CDR3 protein: CATSDPRTGPGEQFF; CDR3 DNA: TGTGCCACCAGTGATCCCAGGACAGGGCCGGGTGAGCAGTTCTTC
V gene: TRBV10-3; clone size: NA; D gene: NA; J gene: TRBJ2-7; CDR3 protein: CAISERGNIPTYEQYF; CDR3 DNA: TGTGCCATCAGTGAGCGGGGTAATATTCCTACCTACGAGCAGTACTTC
V gene: TRBV18; clone size: NA; D gene: NA; J gene: TRBJ2-7; CDR3 protein: CTSSPGEIGERYF; CDR3 DNA: TGTACCAGCTCACCAGGGGAAATCGGCGAGCGGTACTTC
V gene: TRBV28; clone size: NA; D gene: NA; J gene: TRBJ2-6; CDR3 protein: CASSTIEAGTAFSGANVLTF; CDR3 DNA: TGTGCCAGCAGTACCATCGAAGCGGGGACAGCCTTCTCTGGGGCCAACGTCCTGACTTTC
V gene: TRBV19; clone size: NA; D gene: NA; J gene: TRBJ2-2; CDR3 protein: CASSSGVNAGELFF; CDR3 DNA: TGTGCCAGTAGTTCCGGGGTAAACGCCGGGGAGCTGTTTTTT
V gene: TRBV11-3; clone size: few; D gene: TRBD1; J gene: TRBJ2-7; CDR3 protein: CASSSRQGRYNEQYF; CDR3 DNA: TGTGCCAGCAGCTCACGACAGGGGAGGTACAATGAGCAGTACTTC
V gene: TRBV5-1; clone size: few; D gene: NA; J gene: TRBJ2-3; CDR3 protein: CASSPRGTFTDTQYF; CDR3 DNA: TGCGCCAGCAGCCCGAGGGGGACTTTCACAGATACGCAGTATTTT
V gene: TRBV6-1; clone size: few; D gene: TRBD1; J gene: TRBJ1-6; CDR3 protein: CASRRRAGTGGLGRSPLHF; CDR3 DNA: TGTGCCAGCAGACGACGCGCCGGGACAGGGGGCCTCGGGCGTTCACCCCTCCACTTT
V gene: TRBV28; clone size: once; D gene: NA; J gene: TRBJ2-1; CDR3 protein: CASSPIGSGSYNEQFF; CDR3 DNA: TGTGCCAGCAGTCCAATTGGTAGCGGCTCCTACAATGAGCAGTTCTTC
V gene: TRBV7-9; clone size: NA; D gene: NA; J gene: TRBJ1-2; CDR3 protein: CTSSLVTPNYGYTF; CDR3 DNA: TGTACCAGCAGCTTAGTGACGCCTAACTATGGCTACACCTTC
V gene: TRBV20-1; clone size: NA; D gene: NA; J gene: TRBJ1-5; CDR3 protein: CSARVGHYSNQPQHF; CDR3 DNA: TGCAGTGCTAGAGTAGGCCACTATAGCAATCAGCCCCAGCATTTT
V gene: TRBV29-1; clone size: few; D gene: TRBD2; J gene: TRBJ2-3; CDR3 protein: CSVGSGATDTQYF; CDR3 DNA: TGCAGCGTTGGTAGCGGGGCCACAGATACGCAGTATTTT
V gene: TRBV20-1; clone size: NA; D gene: NA; J gene: TRBJ2-1; CDR3 protein: CSILVNEQFF; CDR3 DNA: TGCAGTATACTAGTTAATGAGCAGTTCTTC
V gene: TRBV7-9; clone size: NA; D gene: TRBD1; J gene: TRBJ1-2; CDR3 protein: CASSPPGQGLHGYTF; CDR3 DNA: TGTGCCAGCAGCCCTCCGGGACAGGGTCTTCATGGCTACACCTTC
V gene: TRBV20-1; clone size: NA; D gene: NA; J gene: TRBJ2-7; CDR3 protein: CSARRGTYNEQYF; CDR3 DNA: TGCAGTGCTAGGAGGGGAACCTACAATGAGCAGTACTTC